This T cell receptor beta chain was identified during a study of cytomegalovirus exposure and HLA in healthy donors. In the study overall: The Caucasian-associated ancestry cluster contained more than 75% of the approximately 430 genotyped donors. Study-level results: Common viral pathogens (according to a later analysis) appeared linked to several of the most significant clusters.

This PCR relied on a set of 60 Vbeta primers and 13 Jbeta primers. Produced via immunoSEQ multiplex PCR; TCRdb's table is partial and in-frame only. The table lists 100,000 to 150,000 clones, 80% of them singletons, with about 8.9% in the top ten. As regards this clone: Its cognate antigen is unknown.

The germline V gene has CDR1 SGHRS and CDR2 YFSETQ. Deletions cut 0 bases from V and 2 bases from J, with 9 bases between. The CDR3 spans 14 residues. The sequenced material came from PBMCs. This clonotype was sampled from a man younger than 45 in good health and CMV-seropositive. The V call is TRBV5-1, the J call TRBJ2-7; D is unresolved. The CDR3 DNA reads TGCGCCAGCAGCTTGGGGGCAGGAACCTACGAGCAGTACTTC. Translated, it gives CASSLGAGTYEQYF.